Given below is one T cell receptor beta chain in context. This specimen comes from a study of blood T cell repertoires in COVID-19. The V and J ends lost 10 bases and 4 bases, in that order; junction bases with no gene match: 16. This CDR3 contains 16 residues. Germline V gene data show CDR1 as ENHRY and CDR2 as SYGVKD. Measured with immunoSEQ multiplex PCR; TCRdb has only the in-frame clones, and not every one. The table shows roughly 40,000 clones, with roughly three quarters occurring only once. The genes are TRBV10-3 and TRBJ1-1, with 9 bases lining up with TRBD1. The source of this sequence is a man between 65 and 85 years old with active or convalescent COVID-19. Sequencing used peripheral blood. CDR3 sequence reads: CATESGTGRPGTEAFF. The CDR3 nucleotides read TGTGCCACCGAATCCGGGACAGGGAGGCCGGGCACTGAAGCTTTCTTT.